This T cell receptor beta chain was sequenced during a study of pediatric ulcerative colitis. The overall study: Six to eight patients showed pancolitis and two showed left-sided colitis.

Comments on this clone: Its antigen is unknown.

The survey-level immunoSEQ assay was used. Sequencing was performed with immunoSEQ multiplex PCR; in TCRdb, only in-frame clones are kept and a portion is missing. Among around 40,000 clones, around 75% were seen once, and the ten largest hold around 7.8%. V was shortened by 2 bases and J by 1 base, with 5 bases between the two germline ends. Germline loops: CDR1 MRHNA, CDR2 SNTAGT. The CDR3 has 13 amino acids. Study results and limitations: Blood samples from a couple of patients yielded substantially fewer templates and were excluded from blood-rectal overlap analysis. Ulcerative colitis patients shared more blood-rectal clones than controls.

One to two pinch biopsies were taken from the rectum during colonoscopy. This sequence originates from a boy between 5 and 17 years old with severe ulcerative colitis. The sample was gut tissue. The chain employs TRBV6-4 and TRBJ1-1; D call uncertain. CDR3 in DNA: TGTGCCAGCAGTGACCCACAGAACACTGAAGCTTTCTTT. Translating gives CASSDPQNTEAFF.